These 23 T cell receptor beta chains share one sample of origin, sequenced in a study of blood T cell repertoires in COVID-19. TCRdb keeps only in-frame clones here, not all; method: immunoSEQ multiplex PCR. There are 150,000 to 200,000 clones in the sample; 80% to 90% occur only once, and roughly a tenth lies in the top ten. The sample consisted of peripheral blood. The receptors shown here come from a human donor in a cohort sampled during active COVID-19.

This clone showed up just a few times. V and J are TRBV10-1 and TRBJ2-3, with 8 bases lining up with TRBD2. V lost 2 bases and J lost 5; bases outside the gene matches: 6. Per the germline V gene, CDR1 is WNHNN and CDR2 is SYGVQD (reference sequence). This CDR3 is 15 amino acids long. CDR3 region: CASSEKGLAGDTQYF. The DNA of the CDR3 is TGCGCCAGCAGTGAGAAAGGGCTAGCGGGAGATACGCAGTATTTT.

CDR3 sequence (DNA): TGTGCCAGCAGCTTAGGACAGGCAATCAATCAGCCCCAGCATTTT. Translated, it gives CASSLGQAINQPQHF. This sequence joins TRBV7-9 and TRBJ1-5; possible D gene TRBD1, 6 bases. V lost 1 base, J lost 3 bases, and 10 bases lay in between. The CDR3 spans 15 residues. Germline lookup yields CDR1 SEHNR and CDR2 FQNEAQ (reference sequence).

The genes are TRBV29-1 and TRBJ1-1; D possibly corresponds to TRBD1 (5 bases). V lost 6 bases, J lost 1 base, and 21 bases lay in between. The CDR3 spans 16 residues. CDR1 is SQVTM, CDR2 ANQGSEA, per germline. Here the CDR3 reads CSVTTGRDFWNTEAFF. The DNA for the CDR3 is TGCAGCGTGACAACAGGTAGGGATTTTTGGAACACTGAAGCTTTCTTT. The variable domain in full, completed from reference TRBV29-1 and TRBJ1-1, reads SAVISQKPSRDICQRGTSLTIQCQVDSQVTMMFWYRQQPGQSLTLIATANQGSEATYESGFVIDKFPISRPNLTFSTLTVSNMSPEDSSIYLCSVTTGRDFWNTEAFFGQGTRLTVV.

This clone has a handful of counts. Other DNA sequences within the sample encode an identical CDR3. V gene TRBV10-3 combines with J gene TRBJ2-7, with 8 positions matching TRBD1. In germline, CDR1 is ENHRY, CDR2 SYGVKD. This CDR3 spans 14 amino acids. Trimming removed 6 bases from V and 0 bases from J; junction bases left unmatched: 4. CDR3 sequence (DNA): TGTGCCATCAGAAGACAGGGGAGCTCCTACGAGCAGTACTTC. Translating gives CAIRRQGSSYEQYF.

The genes are TRBV18 and TRBJ2-1; D perhaps matches TRBD2 (6 bases). This CDR3 spans 16 amino acids. Germline V gene data show CDR1 as KGHSH and CDR2 as LQKENI. Trimming took 5 bases from V and 0 from J, leaving 14 bases between them. DNA of the CDR3: TGTGCCAGCTCATTACTAGCTGCTAGCTCCTACAATGAGCAGTTCTTC. It codes for CASSLLAASSYNEQFF.

A remark on this clone: One end of the junction is discordant with germline, which a read error may explain. The sample contains more than one DNA sequence encoding this CDR3. The chain recombines TRBV18 with TRBJ2-7; D perhaps matches TRBD1 (6 bases). The germline V gene has CDR1 KGHSH and CDR2 LQKENI. The CDR3 length is 14 residues. In DNA form, the CDR3 reads TGTGCTAGCTCTCGCCAGGACAGCTCCTACGAGCAGTACTTC. It codes for CASSRQDSSYEQYF.

This chain links TRBV16 with TRBJ1-3; D remains ambiguous. CDR1 is KGHSY and CDR2 is FQNENV in the germline V gene. This CDR3 comprises 15 residues. Trimming left V 1 base short and J 8 bases short, with 15 bases between. CDR3 sequence (DNA): TGTGCCAGCAGCCAATTGGCCGGTCAGCGGGACACCATATATTTT. It yields the protein CASSQLAGQRDTIYF.

CDR3: CASSEIAGGRHNEQFF. The DNA of the CDR3 is TGTGCCAGCAGTGAAATAGCGGGGGGGCGGCACAATGAGCAGTTCTTC. This sequence joins TRBV6-4 and TRBJ2-1, with 11 bases lining up with TRBD2. V lost 3 bases to trimming and J lost 5 bases; unmatched junction nucleotides: 6. Germline V CDR1 and CDR2: MRHNA, SNTAGT. This CDR3 contains 16 residues.

This clone has only one observation. The chain links TRBV20-1 to TRBJ1-5; D unclear. Germline V CDR1 and CDR2: DFQATT, SNEGSKA (reference sequence). V was pared by 5 bases and J by 6 bases, with 8 bases between. The CDR3 is 11 amino acids. The CDR3 sequence is CSARGSQPQHF. In DNA form, the CDR3 reads TGCAGTGCTCGCGGGAGTCAGCCCCAGCATTTT.

The chain joins TRBV4-1 to TRBJ1-5; TRBD1 agrees at 9 bases. This CDR3 spans 16 amino acids. The germline V gene encodes CDR1 MGHRA and CDR2 YSYEKL. The ends lost 1 base at V and 6 bases at J; junction bases unmatched: 7. CDR3 sequence (DNA): TGCGCCAGCAGCCAAGGGGGACAGGGTTCCGGTCAGCCCCAGCATTTT. Translated, it gives CASSQGGQGSGQPQHF.

The chain has TRBV5-1 and TRBJ2-3; D may be TRBD1 (6 bases). V was cut by 5 bases and J by 6 bases, with 13 bases left in between. This CDR3 comprises 13 residues. The V gene's germline CDR1 is SGHRS and CDR2 YFSETQ. CDR3 sequence (DNA): TGCGCCAGCAGAAACAGGGAATCGGATACGCAGTATTTT. It encodes CASRNRESDTQYF.

The chain has TRBV30 and TRBJ2-6; no clear D. CDR1 is GTSNPN and CDR2 is SVGIG in the germline V gene (reference sequence). The V gene lost 0 bases and the J gene lost 4 bases, with 7 bases spanning the gap. The CDR3 extends over 14 amino acids. CDR3 sequence (DNA): TGTGCCTGGAGTGTATGGGCCGGGGCCAACGTCCTGACTTTC. Its translation: CAWSVWAGANVLTF.

The chain carries TRBV6-1 and TRBJ1-4, with TRBD1 as a possible D gene (5 bases). CDR3 length equals 16 residues. The V gene lost 0 bases and the J gene lost 0 bases, with 8 bases spanning the gap. The germline V gene has CDR1 MNHNS and CDR2 SASEGT. The CDR3 nucleotides are TGTGCCAGCAGTGAAGCAGGGGTCGCAACTAATGAAAAACTGTTTTTT. This codes for CASSEAGVATNEKLFF.

The rearrangement uses TRBV19 and TRBJ2-3; the D gene is possibly TRBD1 (5 bases). The CDR3 is made up of 13 amino acids. Trimming cost V 5 bases and J 3 bases, with 9 bases left between them. The V gene's germline CDR1 is LNHDA and CDR2 SQIVND (reference sequence). The DNA of the CDR3 is TGTGCCAGTAGTGGGGCCCAAACAGATACGCAGTATTTT. Amino acid sequence: CASSGAQTDTQYF.

This sequence joins TRBV7-9 and TRBJ2-3; 10 positions agree with TRBD2. Germline lookup yields CDR1 SEHNR and CDR2 FQNEAQ (reference sequence). CDR3 size: 17 residues. J lost 6 bases, V lost 5 bases, and 14 bases had no gene match. The CDR3, as DNA: TGTGCCAGCAGCGGCTTGGATAGCGGGAGGTCTAGGGATACGCAGTATTTT. Translated: CASSGLDSGRSRDTQYF.

The chain is built from TRBV29-1 and TRBJ2-1; 11 bases match TRBD2. Per germline, CDR1 SQVTM and CDR2 ANQGSEA. The trim removed 7 bases at V and 12 bases at J, leaving 8 bases unmatched. The CDR3 covers 12 residues. This CDR3 reads CSGLAGGSGQFF. The CDR3 DNA reads TGCAGCGGTTTAGCGGGAGGGTCTGGGCAGTTCTTC.

This CDR3 reads CASSPPPPTDSYGYTF. DNA for the CDR3: TGTGCCAGCTCACCACCCCCCCCGACAGATTCGTATGGCTACACCTTC. This rearrangement joins TRBV18 to TRBJ1-2, with D possibly matching TRBD1 (5 bases). The CDR3 runs 16 residues. Looked up from germline, CDR1 is KGHSH and CDR2 is LQKENI. Trimming removed 0 bases at V and 5 bases at J, with 16 bases between.

The V call is TRBV19, the J call TRBJ2-7, with TRBD2 matching over 9 bases. TRBJ2-1 explains the end of the DNA better; the J call may be wrong. Germline values: CDR1 LNHDA, CDR2 SQIVND (reference sequence). This CDR3 is built from 17 residues. CDR3 sequence reads: CASSIFAGGLSYNEQFF. CDR3 DNA: TGTGCCAGTAGTATTTTTGCGGGAGGGCTCTCCTACAATGAGCAGTTCTTC.

The J gene is TRBJ2-3, the V gene TRBV28; no clear D. Germline V gene data show CDR1 as MDHEN and CDR2 as SYDVKM. The CDR3 spans 16 residues. Trimming removed 1 base at V and 0 bases at J, with 11 bases between. CDR3 sequence reads: CASSLSPGPSTDTQYF. The DNA for the CDR3 is TGTGCCAGCAGTTTATCGCCAGGCCCCAGCACAGATACGCAGTATTTT.

This clone occurred once. V usage is TRBV5-6 and J usage is TRBJ1-6; 7 nucleotides match TRBD1. Trimming removed 0 bases from V and 9 bases from J; junction bases left unmatched: 6. CDR3 length equals 15 residues. Germline lookup yields CDR1 SGHDT and CDR2 YYEEEE. Here the CDR3 DNA reads TGTGCCAGCAGCTTGGAGTGGCAGGGGGGTTCACCCCTCCACTTT. It yields the protein CASSLEWQGGSPLHF.

The rearrangement joins TRBV6-1 to TRBJ1-4, with a tentative D call TRBD1 (5 bases). Per the germline V gene, CDR1 is MNHNS and CDR2 is SASEGT. CDR3 length: 14 residues. V lost 3 bases and J 5 bases, leaving 10 bases between the germline ends. The CDR3 sequence: CASSETVSNEKLFF. The CDR3 nucleotides are TGTGCCAGCAGTGAGACAGTCTCAAATGAAAAACTGTTTTTT.

For the CDR3, the DNA is TGTGCCTGGAGTGTGGGACAGAATCAGCCCCAGCATTTT. Residues: CAWSVGQNQPQHF. The chain links TRBV30 to TRBJ1-5; 7 positions match TRBD1. Germline loops: CDR1 GTSNPN, CDR2 SVGIG (reference sequence). CDR3 length equals 13 residues. Trimming cost V 0 bases and J 4 bases; bases outside gene matches: 0.

The chain joins TRBV6-5 to TRBJ2-7; TRBD1 matches at 7 bases. The CDR3 covers 11 residues. Germline V gives CDR1 MNHEY, CDR2 SVGAGI. The ends lost 10 bases at V and 6 bases at J; junction bases unmatched: 6. Here the CDR3 reads CATLRQGEQYF. CDR3 DNA: TGTGCCACCTTACGACAGGGCGAGCAGTACTTC.